Here is one T cell receptor beta chain with its context. Its antigen is currently unknown. The sample donors, healthy Finnish infants, were having corrective surgery for congenital heart defects. Only four of the eight donors provided an approximately 0.45-1 mL blood sample. Blood DNA came from all available leukocytes, not a fixed cell number. This sample stems from a study of human thymus T cells. Study-wide points: V and J gene usage appeared biased in thymic and blood repertoires.

Method: immunoSEQ multiplex PCR; TCRdb's copy keeps in-frame clones and lacks some. This table has tens of thousands of clones, approximately 93% appearing once. Germline-derived CDR1 and CDR2 are MNHEY and SMNVEV (reference sequence). V was pared by 7 bases and J by 7 bases, with 26 bases between. This CDR3 is 16 amino acids long. V and J are TRBV27 and TRBJ2-7, with D perhaps matching TRBD1 (7 bases). The sequence derives from a boy in the first two years of life with a congenital heart defect but otherwise immunologically healthy. The sequenced sample consisted of blood. CDR3 sequence: CASTSSLGRGVEEQYF. The CDR3 DNA follows: TGTGCCAGCACCTCCTCCCTGGGCAGGGGGGTAGAAGAGCAGTACTTC.